A single sample gave rise to the 10 T cell receptor beta chains below, sequenced in a study of T cell responses to AZD1222 COVID-19 vaccine. The protocol was immunoSEQ multiplex PCR, while the TCRdb copy is restricted to in-frame clones and leaves out a portion. The repertoire includes some 100,000 clones, 80% to 90% of them detected once, and roughly an eighth sits in the top ten. Material: peripheral blood, obtained on day 0 of AZD1222 vaccination. The receptors stem from an adult in good health.

The CDR3 DNA reads TGTGCCAGCAGTCGGGACTTTCTTGAGCAGTTCTTC. Translation gives CASSRDFLEQFF. J is TRBJ2-1 and V is TRBV25-1, with D perhaps TRBD2 (6 bases). Germline loops: CDR1 MGHDK, CDR2 SYGVNS. The CDR3 spans 12 residues. V was cut by 5 bases and J by 9 bases, with 11 bases left in between. The full variable domain, in which reference TRBV25-1 and TRBJ2-1 provide the parts outside the CDR3, is EADIYQTPRYLVIGTGKKITLECSQTMGHDKMYWYQQDPGMELHLIHYSYGVNSTEKGDLSSESTVSRIRTEHFPLTLESARPSHTSQYLCASSRDFLEQFFGPGTRLTVL.

The CDR3 spells CAWSSQASYEQYF. Written as DNA, the CDR3 is TGTGCCTGGAGTTCCCAGGCTTCCTACGAGCAGTACTTC. The chain links TRBV30 to TRBJ2-7; no clear D gene. The V gene lost 2 bases and the J gene lost 1 base, with 9 bases spanning the gap. CDR1 and CDR2 (germline): GTSNPN, SVGIG (reference sequence). CDR3 length: 13 residues.

Points on this clone: At one of its ends the junction is not consistent with the germline gene, which may arise from a read error. This chain connects TRBV5-5 to TRBJ2-7; D may be TRBD2 (7 bases). In germline, CDR1 is SGHKS, CDR2 YYEKEE (reference sequence). This CDR3 is 15 amino acids long. CDR3 nucleotides: TGTGCCAGCAGTTTGGGGGGGCAGAGGGTGTACGAGCAGTACTTC. This codes for CASSLGGQRVYEQYF.

The chain joins TRBV19 to TRBJ2-1; D is undetermined. The V gene's germline CDR1 is LNHDA and CDR2 SQIVND (reference sequence). Deletions cut 5 bases from V and 6 bases from J, with 11 bases between. The CDR3 has 13 residues. In DNA, the CDR3 is TGTGCCAGTAGTCCTTTTGTGAGCAATGAGCAGTTCTTC. Amino acids: CASSPFVSNEQFF.

The J gene is TRBJ2-7, the V gene TRBV5-1, with D possibly matching TRBD1 (5 bases). Trimming left V 0 bases short and J 2 bases short, with 21 bases between. The CDR3 covers 18 residues. Germline V lookup: CDR1 SGHRS, CDR2 YFSETQ. CDR3 protein: CASSLGAAASLRAYEQYF. The CDR3, as DNA: TGCGCCAGCAGCTTGGGAGCTGCCGCTTCGCTCAGGGCCTACGAGCAGTACTTC.

This clone appeared a single time. This chain connects TRBV18 to TRBJ1-4, with D perhaps TRBD1 (5 bases). CDR1 KGHSH and CDR2 LQKENI come from the germline V gene. The CDR3 sequence is 16 residues long. V lost 3 bases and J lost 7, with 18 bases in between. CDR3 sequence (DNA): TGTGCCAGCTCACCTAGGGCCGGGACGGAAGGTGAAAAACTGTTTTTT. It translates to CASSPRAGTEGEKLFF.

The CDR3: CASSPGQNSGNTIYF. The CDR3 DNA is TGTGCCAGTAGTCCTGGACAAAACTCTGGAAACACCATATATTTT. V is TRBV19 and J is TRBJ1-3; D might be TRBD1 (5 bases). Germline CDR1 is LNHDA and CDR2 is SQIVND (reference sequence). The CDR3 extends over 15 amino acids. The V end was cut by 5 bases, the J end by 0 bases, with 11 bases between.

The chain has TRBV7-9 and TRBJ2-5; 9 nucleotides match TRBD2. CDR1 is SEHNR and CDR2 is FQNEAQ in the germline V gene (reference sequence). The CDR3 consists of 16 residues. The V gene end was trimmed by 2 bases and the J gene end by 3 bases; junction bases not matched to a gene: 7. CDR3 sequence: CASSLWVSGSKETQYF. CDR3 DNA: TGTGCCAGCAGCTTATGGGTTAGCGGGAGCAAAGAGACCCAGTACTTC.

This clone was seen a handful of times. This CDR3 reads CASSQDRRLAGVRGETQYF. The CDR3, as DNA: TGTGCCAGCAGCCAAGATCGAAGACTAGCGGGAGTGAGAGGGGAGACCCAGTACTTC. J is TRBJ2-5 and V is TRBV3-1 (or the pseudogene TRBV3-2), with 12 bases fitting TRBD2. This CDR3 is 19 amino acids long. The ends lost 0 bases at V and 5 bases at J; junction bases unmatched: 13. CDR1 and CDR2 (germline): LGHDT, YNNKEL (reference sequence).

J is TRBJ1-1 and V is TRBV28; D gene ambiguous. V shed 6 bases and J shed 2 bases, with 13 bases lying between them. CDR3 length equals 14 residues. Germline lookup yields CDR1 MDHEN and CDR2 SYDVKM. In DNA, the CDR3 is TGTGCCAGCAGGGAAGGAGCCTACAACACTGAAGCTTTCTTT. This encodes CASREGAYNTEAFF.